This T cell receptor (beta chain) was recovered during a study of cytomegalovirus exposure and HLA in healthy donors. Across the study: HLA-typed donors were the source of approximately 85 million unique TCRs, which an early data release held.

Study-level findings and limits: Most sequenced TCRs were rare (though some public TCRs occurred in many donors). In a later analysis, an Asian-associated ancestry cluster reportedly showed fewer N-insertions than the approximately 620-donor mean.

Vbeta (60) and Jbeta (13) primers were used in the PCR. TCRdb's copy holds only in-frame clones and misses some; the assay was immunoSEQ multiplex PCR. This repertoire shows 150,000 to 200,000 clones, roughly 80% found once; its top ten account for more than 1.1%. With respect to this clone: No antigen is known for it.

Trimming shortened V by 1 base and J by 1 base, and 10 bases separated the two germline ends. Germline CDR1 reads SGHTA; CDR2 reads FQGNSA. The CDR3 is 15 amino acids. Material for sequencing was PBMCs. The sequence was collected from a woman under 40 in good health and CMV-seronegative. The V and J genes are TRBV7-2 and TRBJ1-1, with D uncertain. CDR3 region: CASSLGRGTNTEAFF. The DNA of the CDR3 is TGTGCCAGCAGCTTAGGGCGGGGTACGAACACTGAAGCTTTCTTT.